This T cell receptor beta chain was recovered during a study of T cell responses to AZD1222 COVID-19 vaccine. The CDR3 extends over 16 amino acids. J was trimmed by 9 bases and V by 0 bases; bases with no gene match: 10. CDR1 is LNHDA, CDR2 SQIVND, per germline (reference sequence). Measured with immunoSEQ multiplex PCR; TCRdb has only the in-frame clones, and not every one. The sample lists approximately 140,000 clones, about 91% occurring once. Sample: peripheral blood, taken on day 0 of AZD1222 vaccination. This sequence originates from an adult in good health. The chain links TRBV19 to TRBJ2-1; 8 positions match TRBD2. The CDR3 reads CASSIDGAGVGGEQFF. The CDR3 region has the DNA TGTGCCAGTAGTATAGATGGAGCGGGAGTAGGCGGTGAGCAGTTCTTC.